This T cell receptor (beta chain) is drawn from a study of shared clonotypes between healthy human individuals. Across the whole study: The donor pool was made up of two women and three men aged 18 to 49. Donors had three CD4 naive, three CD4 memory, two CD8 naive and one CD8 memory plate apiece.

As defined, naive CD8 cells were CD45RO-negative and positively selected for CCR7, with terminally differentiated effector memory CD45RA+ cells excluded. Participating donors were healthy, HIV-negative adults free of recent acute infections or vaccinations. The assay was immunoSEQ multiplex PCR, and TCRdb's table has in-frame clones only and misses some. The table shows about 820,000 clones, with approximately 92% occurring only once. The germline V gene encodes CDR1 SGHRS and CDR2 YFSETQ. The CDR3 consists of 15 residues. V was pared by 3 bases and J by 3 bases, with 4 bases of the junction left unmatched.

The TCR was taken from a man in his thirties or forties in good health. The rearrangement links TRBV5-1 to TRBJ2-3, with TRBD1 matching over 10 bases. The sequenced sample consisted of naive CD8+ T cells sorted from blood. The chain's CDR3 is CASSSRQGATDTQYF. The CDR3 bases are TGCGCCAGCAGCTCCAGACAGGGGGCAACAGATACGCAGTATTTT.